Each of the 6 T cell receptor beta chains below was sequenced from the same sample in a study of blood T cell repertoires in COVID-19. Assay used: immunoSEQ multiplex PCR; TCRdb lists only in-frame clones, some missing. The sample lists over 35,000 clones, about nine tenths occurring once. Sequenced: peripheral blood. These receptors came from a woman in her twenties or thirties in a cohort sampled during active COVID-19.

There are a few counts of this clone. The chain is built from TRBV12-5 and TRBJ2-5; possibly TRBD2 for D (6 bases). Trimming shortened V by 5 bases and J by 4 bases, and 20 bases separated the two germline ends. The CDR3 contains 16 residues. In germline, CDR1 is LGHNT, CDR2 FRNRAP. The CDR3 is CASGRGVKGPLETQYF. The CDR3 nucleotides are TGTGCTAGTGGTCGCGGGGTCAAGGGGCCCTTAGAGACCCAGTACTTC.

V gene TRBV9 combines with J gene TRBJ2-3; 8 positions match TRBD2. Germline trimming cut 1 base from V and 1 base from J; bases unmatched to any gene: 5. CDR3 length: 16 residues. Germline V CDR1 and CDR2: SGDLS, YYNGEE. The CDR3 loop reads CASSVRSGLGTDTQYF. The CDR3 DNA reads TGTGCCAGCAGCGTAAGGTCGGGACTAGGCACAGATACGCAGTATTTT.

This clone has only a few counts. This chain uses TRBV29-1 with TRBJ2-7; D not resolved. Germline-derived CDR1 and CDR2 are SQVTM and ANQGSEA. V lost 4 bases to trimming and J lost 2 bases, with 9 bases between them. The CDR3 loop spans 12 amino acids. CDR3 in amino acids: CSVGPAPYEQYF. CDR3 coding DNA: TGCAGCGTTGGGCCAGCGCCCTACGAGCAGTACTTC.

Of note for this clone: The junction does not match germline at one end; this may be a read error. This chain's CDR3 is CASSYGQGQGGLFF. CDR3 sequence (DNA): TGTGCCAGCAGTTATGGACAGGGGCAGGGGGGGCTGTTTTTT. The rearrangement joins TRBV6-5 to TRBJ2-2; the match to TRBD1 covers 9 bases. Germline V gene lookup returns CDR1 MNHEY and CDR2 SVGAGI. The CDR3 covers 14 residues.

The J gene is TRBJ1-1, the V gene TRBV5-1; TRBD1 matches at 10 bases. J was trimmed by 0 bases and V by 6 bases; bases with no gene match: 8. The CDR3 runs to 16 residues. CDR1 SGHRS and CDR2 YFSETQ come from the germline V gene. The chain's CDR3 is CASNSMTGGLNTEAFF. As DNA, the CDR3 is TGCGCCAGCAACTCCATGACAGGGGGCTTGAACACTGAAGCTTTCTTT. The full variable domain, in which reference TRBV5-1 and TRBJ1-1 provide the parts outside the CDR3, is KAGVTQTPRYLIKTRGQQVTLSCSPISGHRSVSWYQQTPGQGLQFLFEYFSETQRNKGNFPGRFSGRQFSNSRSEMNVSTLELGDSALYLCASNSMTGGLNTEAFFGQGTRLTVV.

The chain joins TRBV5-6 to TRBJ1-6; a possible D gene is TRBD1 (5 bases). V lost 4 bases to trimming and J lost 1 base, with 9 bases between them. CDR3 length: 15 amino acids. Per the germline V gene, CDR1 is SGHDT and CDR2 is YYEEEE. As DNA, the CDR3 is TGTGCCAGCAGCAGACGACAGTCCTATAATTCACCCCTCCACTTT. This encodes CASSRRQSYNSPLHF. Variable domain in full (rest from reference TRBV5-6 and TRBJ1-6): DAGVTQSPTHLIKTRGQQVTLRCSPKSGHDTVSWYQQALGQGPQFIFQYYEEEERQRGNFPDRFSGHQFPNYSSELNVNALLLGDSALYLCASSRRQSYNSPLHFGNGTRLTVT.